This T cell receptor (beta chain) was captured by sequencing in a study of T-cell reconstitution after alpha-beta-depleted transplantation in children. The germline V gene encodes CDR1 DFQATT and CDR2 SNEGSKA (reference sequence). The CDR3 runs to 13 residues. The V end was cut by 6 bases, the J end by 10 bases, with 21 bases between. In this sample, this clonotype turned up once. A much larger clone differs by one base, so this may be a read error. TCRbeta library preparation incorporated unique molecular identifiers. TCRdb re-derived calls from the PCR reads in MiXCR, one entry per CDR3 protein. This sample yields around 370,000 distinct CDR3 sequences, of which approximately 10% are seen a single time; around 2.4% belongs to the top ten.

This clonotype was sampled from a human donor who donated a stem cell graft to a child with acute lymphoblastic leukemia. The sequences come from PBMCs from the stem cell graft donor, collected from the stem cell graft. V and J are TRBV20-1 and TRBJ1-2, with D unclear. The CDR3 DNA sequence: TGCAGTGCCCGGGAGGTGGCAGGAAGAACCTACACCTTC. Its translation is CSAREVAGRTYTF.